This entry lists 10 T cell receptor beta chains sequenced from one sample in a study of regulatory T cells in long-lasting Graves disease. Time point given: persistent/refractory GD, antithyroid drugs over 5 years with positive TRAb. RNA isolated from PBMCs was used to make the TCR library. Construction of the TCR beta libraries employed iRepertoire HTBI primers in conjunction with Arm-PCR of CDR3 regions. One entry per CDR3 protein results from TCRdb running MiXCR on the multiplex PCR reads. The table has approximately 380,000 distinct CDR3 sequences, more than 20% seen once. The material sequenced was peripheral blood mononuclear cells (PBMCs), taken when the disease was refractory, from a patient treated with antithyroid drugs. All receptors derive from a female donor with Graves disease.

The chain has TRBV7-2 and TRBJ2-4; 7 bases map to TRBD2. This CDR3 spans 15 amino acids. V shed 1 base and J 8 bases; nucleotides not matched to a gene: 8. The germline V gene has CDR1 SGHTA and CDR2 FQGNSA. The CDR3 sequence: CASSLEGRGRDIQYF. CDR3 coding DNA: TGTGCCAGCAGCTTAGAGGGACGAGGGAGGGACATTCAGTACTTC.

This clonotype was found many times. The chain joins TRBV27 to TRBJ2-2, with 9 bases matching TRBD1. Per the germline V gene, CDR1 is MNHEY and CDR2 is SMNVEV (reference sequence). The CDR3 consists of 14 residues. Trimming took 6 bases from V and 7 from J; bases not matched to a gene: 6. CDR3 sequence (DNA): TGTGCCAGCAGCAGGACAGGGGCGGTCGGGGAGCTGTTTTTT. Translated, it gives CASSRTGAVGELFF.

This clonotype was seen a few times. A much larger clonotype is one base distant, so this may be a read error. The chain has TRBV30 and TRBJ1-2; 8 nucleotides line up with TRBD1. Germline V lookup: CDR1 GTSNPN, CDR2 SVGIG (reference sequence). This CDR3 has 15 amino acids. The DNA for the CDR3 is TGTGACTGGACCCGAGGGCAGGGGGCATTCTATGGCTACACCTTC. This encodes CDWTRGQGAFYGYTF.

V and J are TRBV7-2 and TRBJ1-1; no clear D gene. The V end was cut by 2 bases, the J end by 9 bases, with 10 bases between. The CDR3 has 12 amino acids. The germline gives CDR1 SGHTA, CDR2 FQGNSA. This chain's CDR3 is CASSLMRSKAFF. Here the CDR3 DNA reads TGTGCCAGCAGCTTAATGCGTTCGAAAGCTTTCTTT.

Points on this clonotype: This may be a read error: a much more frequent sequence differs by one nucleotide. The rearrangement links TRBV7-9 to TRBJ2-7; D gene unclear. This CDR3 has 15 residues. V lost 1 base and J 5 bases, leaving 15 bases between the germline ends. Germline CDR1 reads SEHNR; CDR2 reads FQNEAQ (reference sequence). CDR3 region: CASSLVGSQTHEQYF. The CDR3 region has the DNA TGTGCCAGCAGCTTAGTAGGCAGTCAAACCCACGAGCAGTACTTC.

This clonotype was detected many times. This sequence joins TRBV7-8 and TRBJ1-1, with 7 bases matching TRBD1. The germline V gene has CDR1 SGHVS and CDR2 FQNEAQ. This CDR3 spans 15 amino acids. Trimming took 5 bases from V and 0 from J; bases not matched to a gene: 6. CDR3 nucleotide sequence: TGTGCCAGCAGCCCTAGGGACAGCGTGAACACTGAAGCTTTCTTT. As protein: CASSPRDSVNTEAFF.

This chain connects TRBV20-1 to TRBJ2-1; TRBD2 might be the D (6 bases). The CDR3 is 14 residues long. The germline V gene has CDR1 DFQATT and CDR2 SNEGSKA (reference sequence). Trimming shortened V by 6 bases and J by 8 bases, and 20 bases separated the two germline ends. In DNA form, the CDR3 reads TGCAGTGCCAGCCGTCCGGGGGAAGGTGATGAGCAGTTCTTC. Translation: CSASRPGEGDEQFF.

This clonotype turned up a few times. The junction and the germline gene differ at one end; a read error may be behind it. The chain uses TRBV28 and TRBJ1-6, with no clear D. From germline, CDR1 is MDHEN and CDR2 SYDVKM. The CDR3 extends over 18 amino acids. The CDR3 coding sequence is TGTACCAGCAGTTTATCTCGGGTGGGGATATCCTATAATTCACCCCTCCACTTT. Its translation: CTSSLSRVGISYNSPLHF. Combining the CDR3 with reference TRBV28 and TRBJ1-6 gives the whole variable domain DVKVTQSSRYLVKRTGEKVFLECVQDMDHENMFWYRQDPGLGLRLIYFSYDVKMKEKGDIPEGYSVSREKKERFSLILESASTNQTSMYLCTSSLSRVGISYNSPLHFGNGTRLTVT.

CDR3: CSVGPRLVRETQYF. The DNA of the CDR3 is TGCAGCGTTGGCCCCCGACTAGTTAGAGAGACCCAGTACTTC. The chain employs TRBV29-1 and TRBJ2-5, with D maybe TRBD2 (6 bases). Germline assignment: CDR1 SQVTM and CDR2 ANQGSEA. The CDR3 is 14 amino acids. V lost 4 bases and J 4 bases, leaving 16 bases between the germline ends.

This CDR3 reads CASLPDYHNEQFF. The CDR3 DNA reads TGTGCCAGCCTGCCGGACTATCACAATGAGCAGTTCTTC. This chain connects TRBV6-2 or TRBV6-3 to TRBJ2-1; the D gene is possibly TRBD2 (6 bases). V shed 8 bases and J shed 5 bases, with 13 bases lying between them. The CDR3 loop spans 13 amino acids. Germline V gives CDR1 MNHEY, CDR2 SVGEGT.